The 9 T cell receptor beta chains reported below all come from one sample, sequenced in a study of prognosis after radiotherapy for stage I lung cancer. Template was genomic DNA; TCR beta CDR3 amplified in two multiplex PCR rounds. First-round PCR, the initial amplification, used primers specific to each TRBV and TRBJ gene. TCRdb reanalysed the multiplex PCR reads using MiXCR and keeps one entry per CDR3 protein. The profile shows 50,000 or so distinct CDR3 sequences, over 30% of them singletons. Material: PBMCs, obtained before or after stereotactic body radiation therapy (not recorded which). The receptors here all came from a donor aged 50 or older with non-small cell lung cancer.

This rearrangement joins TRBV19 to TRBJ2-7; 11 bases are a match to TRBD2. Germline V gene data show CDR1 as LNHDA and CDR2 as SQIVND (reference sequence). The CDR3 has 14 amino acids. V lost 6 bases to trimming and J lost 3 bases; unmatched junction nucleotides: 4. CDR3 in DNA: TGTGCCAGTAGCTTAACTAGCGGGAGCTACGAGCAGTACTTC. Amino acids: CASSLTSGSYEQYF.

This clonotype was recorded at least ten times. CDR3 nucleotides: TGCGCCAGCAGTTCGCCCATGGATACGCAGTATTTT. Translated, it gives CASSSPMDTQYF. This chain uses TRBV5-1 with TRBJ2-3; D gene uncertain. Germline V CDR1 and CDR2: SGHRS, YFSETQ. This CDR3 spans 12 amino acids. Trimming stripped 5 bases from V and 6 bases from J, with 10 bases between. The complete variable domain, with remaining parts taken from reference TRBV5-1 and TRBJ2-3, reads KAGVTQTPRYLIKTRGQQVTLSCSPISGHRSVSWYQQTPGQGLQFLFEYFSETQRNKGNFPGRFSGRQFSNSRSEMNVSTLELGDSALYLCASSSPMDTQYFGPGTRLTVL.

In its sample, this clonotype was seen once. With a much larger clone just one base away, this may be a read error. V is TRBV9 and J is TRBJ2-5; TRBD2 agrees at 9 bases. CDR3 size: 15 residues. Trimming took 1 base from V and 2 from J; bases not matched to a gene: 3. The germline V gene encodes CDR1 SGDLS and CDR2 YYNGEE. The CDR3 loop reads CASSVWAGGQETQYF. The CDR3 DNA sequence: TGTGCCAGCAGCGTATGGGCGGGAGGGCAAGAGACCCAGTACTTC. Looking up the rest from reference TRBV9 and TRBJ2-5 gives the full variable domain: DSGVTQTPKHLITATGQRVTLRCSPRSGDLSVYWYQQSLDQGLQFLIQYYNGEERAKGNILERFSAQQFPDLHSELNLSSLELGDSALYFCASSVWAGGQETQYFGPGTRLLVL.

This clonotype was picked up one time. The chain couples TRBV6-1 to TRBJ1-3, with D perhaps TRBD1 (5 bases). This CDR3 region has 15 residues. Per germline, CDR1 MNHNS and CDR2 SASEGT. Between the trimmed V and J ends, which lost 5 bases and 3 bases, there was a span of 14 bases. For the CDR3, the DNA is TGTGCCAGCAGTACGGCAGGGAGTCGTGGAAACACCATATATTTT. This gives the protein CASSTAGSRGNTIYF.

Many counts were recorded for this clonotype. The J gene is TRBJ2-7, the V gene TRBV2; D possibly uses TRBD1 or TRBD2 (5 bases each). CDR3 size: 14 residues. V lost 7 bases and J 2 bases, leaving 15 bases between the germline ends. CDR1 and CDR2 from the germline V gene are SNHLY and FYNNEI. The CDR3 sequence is CASNWDGSAYEQYF. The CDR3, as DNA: TGTGCCAGCAATTGGGACGGTTCTGCCTACGAGCAGTACTTC.

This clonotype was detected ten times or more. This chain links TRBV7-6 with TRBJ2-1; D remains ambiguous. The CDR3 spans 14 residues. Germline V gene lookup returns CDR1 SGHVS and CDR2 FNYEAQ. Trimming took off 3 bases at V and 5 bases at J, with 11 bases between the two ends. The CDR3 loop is CASSFPPADNEQFF. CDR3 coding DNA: TGTGCCAGCAGCTTCCCCCCCGCGGACAATGAGCAGTTCTTC.

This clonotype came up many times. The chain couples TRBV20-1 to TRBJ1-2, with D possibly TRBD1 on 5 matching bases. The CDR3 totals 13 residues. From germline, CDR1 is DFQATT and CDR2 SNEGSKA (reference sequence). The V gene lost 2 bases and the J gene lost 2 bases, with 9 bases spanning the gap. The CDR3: CSARQGGNYGYTF. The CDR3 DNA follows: TGCAGTGCTAGACAGGGAGGGAACTATGGCTACACCTTC.

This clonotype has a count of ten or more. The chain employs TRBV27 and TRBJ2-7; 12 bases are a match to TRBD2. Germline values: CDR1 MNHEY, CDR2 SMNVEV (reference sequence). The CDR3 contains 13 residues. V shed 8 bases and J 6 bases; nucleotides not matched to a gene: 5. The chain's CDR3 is CASRLAGASEQYF. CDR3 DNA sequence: TGTGCCAGCCGACTAGCGGGAGCTTCCGAGCAGTACTTC.

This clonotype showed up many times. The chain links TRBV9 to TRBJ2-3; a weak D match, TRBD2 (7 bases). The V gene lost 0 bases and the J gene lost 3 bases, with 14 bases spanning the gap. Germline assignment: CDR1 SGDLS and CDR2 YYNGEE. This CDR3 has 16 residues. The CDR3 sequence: CASSVGGGGRTDTQYF. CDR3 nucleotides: TGTGCCAGCAGCGTAGGGGGGGGCGGGAGAACAGATACGCAGTATTTT.